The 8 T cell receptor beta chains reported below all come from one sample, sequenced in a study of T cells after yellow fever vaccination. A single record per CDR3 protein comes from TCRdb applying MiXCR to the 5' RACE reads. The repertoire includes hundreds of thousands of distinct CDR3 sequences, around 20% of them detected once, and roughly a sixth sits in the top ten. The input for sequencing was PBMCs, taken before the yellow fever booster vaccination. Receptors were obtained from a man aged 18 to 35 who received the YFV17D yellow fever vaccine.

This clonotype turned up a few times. The CDR3 spells CSARIISPGQHYSNQPQHF. The DNA of the CDR3 is TGCAGTGCCCGCATTATTAGCCCGGGACAGCATTATAGCAATCAGCCCCAGCATTTT. This chain links TRBV20-1 with TRBJ1-5; 7 positions match TRBD1. V was clipped by 6 bases and J by 0 bases; unmatched bases: 20. Per the germline V gene, CDR1 is DFQATT and CDR2 is SNEGSKA (reference sequence). The CDR3 loop spans 19 amino acids.

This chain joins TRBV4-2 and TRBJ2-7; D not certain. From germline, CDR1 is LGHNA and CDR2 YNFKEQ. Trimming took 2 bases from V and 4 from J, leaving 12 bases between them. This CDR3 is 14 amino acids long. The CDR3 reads CASSQFASGYEQYF. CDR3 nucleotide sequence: TGTGCCAGCAGCCAATTTGCTAGTGGGTACGAGCAGTACTTC.

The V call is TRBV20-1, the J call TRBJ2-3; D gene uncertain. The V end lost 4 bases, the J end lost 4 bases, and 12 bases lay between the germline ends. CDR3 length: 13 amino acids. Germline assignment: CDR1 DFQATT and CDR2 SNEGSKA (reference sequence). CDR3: CSAILTKADTQYF. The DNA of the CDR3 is TGCAGTGCTATATTGACGAAGGCAGATACGCAGTATTTT.

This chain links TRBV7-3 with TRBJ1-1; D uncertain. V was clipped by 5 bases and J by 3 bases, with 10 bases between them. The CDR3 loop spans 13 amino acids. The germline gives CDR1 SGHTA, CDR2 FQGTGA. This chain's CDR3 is CASSGRSDTEAFF. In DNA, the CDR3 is TGTGCCAGCAGCGGCAGGTCCGACACTGAAGCTTTCTTT.

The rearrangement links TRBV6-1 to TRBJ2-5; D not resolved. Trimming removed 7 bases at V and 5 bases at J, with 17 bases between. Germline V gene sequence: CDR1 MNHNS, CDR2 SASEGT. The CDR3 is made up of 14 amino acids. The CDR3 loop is CASKSYSPGETQYF. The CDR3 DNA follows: TGTGCCAGCAAATCCTACAGCCCGGGTGAGACCCAGTACTTC.

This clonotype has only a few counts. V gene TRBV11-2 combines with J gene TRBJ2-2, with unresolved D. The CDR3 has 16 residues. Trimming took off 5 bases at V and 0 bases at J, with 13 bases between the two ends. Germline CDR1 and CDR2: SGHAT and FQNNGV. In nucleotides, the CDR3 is TGTGCCAGCAGCCCGCGGACCGCAACGAACACCGGGGAGCTGTTTTTT. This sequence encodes CASSPRTATNTGELFF.

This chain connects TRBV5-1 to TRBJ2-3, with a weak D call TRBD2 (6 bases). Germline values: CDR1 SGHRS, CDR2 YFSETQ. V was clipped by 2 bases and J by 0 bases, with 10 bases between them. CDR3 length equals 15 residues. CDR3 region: CASSFRAGSTDTQYF. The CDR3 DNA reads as TGCGCCAGCAGCTTTCGGGCGGGGAGCACAGATACGCAGTATTTT.

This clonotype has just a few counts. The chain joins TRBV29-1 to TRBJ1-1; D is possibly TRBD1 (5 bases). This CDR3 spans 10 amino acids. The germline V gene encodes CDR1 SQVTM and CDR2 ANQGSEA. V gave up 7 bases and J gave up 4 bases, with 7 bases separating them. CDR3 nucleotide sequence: TGCAGCGCTGGGACCACTGAAGCTTTCTTT. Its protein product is CSAGTTEAFF.